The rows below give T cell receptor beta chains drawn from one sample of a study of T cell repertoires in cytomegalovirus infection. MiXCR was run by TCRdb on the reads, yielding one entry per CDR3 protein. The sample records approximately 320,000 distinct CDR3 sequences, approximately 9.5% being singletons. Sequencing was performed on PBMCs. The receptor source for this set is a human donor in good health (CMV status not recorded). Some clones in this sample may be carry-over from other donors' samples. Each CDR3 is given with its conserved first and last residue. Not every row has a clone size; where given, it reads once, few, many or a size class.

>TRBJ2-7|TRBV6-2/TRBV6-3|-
CASSYSLSEGEQYF
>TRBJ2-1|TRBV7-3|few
CASSSVRDPDEQFF
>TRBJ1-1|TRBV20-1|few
CSARGVRTEAFF
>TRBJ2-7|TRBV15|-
CATSITGTRTNEQYF
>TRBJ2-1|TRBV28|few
CASSYALSGASLWNEQFF
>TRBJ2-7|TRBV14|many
CASSQGWGYEQYF
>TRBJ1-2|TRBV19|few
CASNKNYGYTF
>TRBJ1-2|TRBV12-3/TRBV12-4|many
CASTPVGSNYGYTF
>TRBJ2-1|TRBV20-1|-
CSAPGRNEQFF
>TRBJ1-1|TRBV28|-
CASSVTGGRWNTEAFF
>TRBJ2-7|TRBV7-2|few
CASSSSRDKQYF
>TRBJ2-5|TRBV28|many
CASSSRTLGHPRETQYF
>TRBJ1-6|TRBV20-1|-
CSVVGKSSYNSPLHF
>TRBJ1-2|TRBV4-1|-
CASSQEWTGEVGYTF
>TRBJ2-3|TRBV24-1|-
CATNSVGDTQYF
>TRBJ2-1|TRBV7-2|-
CASRPDTGSYNEQFF
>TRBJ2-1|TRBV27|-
CASSLGLAEANEQFF
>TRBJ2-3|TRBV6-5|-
CASATEWSTDTQYF
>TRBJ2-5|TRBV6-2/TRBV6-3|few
CASSSRDREKETQYF
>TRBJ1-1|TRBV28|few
CASSSGARANTEAFF
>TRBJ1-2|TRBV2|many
CASRADSFLSQDYGYTF
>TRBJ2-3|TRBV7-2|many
CASSISQGTDTQYF
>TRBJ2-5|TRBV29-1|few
CSGLVRGETQYF
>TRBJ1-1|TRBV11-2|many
CASSSLTGGDTEAFF
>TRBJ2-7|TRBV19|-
CASATPSGYEQYF
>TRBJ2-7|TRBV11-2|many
CASSLTVGGRWAYEQYF
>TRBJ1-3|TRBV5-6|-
CASSLAGASGNTIYF
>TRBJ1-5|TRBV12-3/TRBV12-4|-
CASSPRNNQPQHF
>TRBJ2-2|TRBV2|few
CASAILRGPGELFF
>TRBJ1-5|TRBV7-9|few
CASSRENIRDSTLNQPQHF
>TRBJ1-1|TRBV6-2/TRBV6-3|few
CASSLDRASTEAFF
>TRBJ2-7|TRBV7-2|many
CASSSGTGYREQYF
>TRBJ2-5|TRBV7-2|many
CASSGRGNQETQYF
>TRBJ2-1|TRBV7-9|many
CASRSGWRGGHNEQFF
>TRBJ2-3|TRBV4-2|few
CASSHDDTQYF
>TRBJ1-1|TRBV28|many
CASSSLTGVGTEAFF
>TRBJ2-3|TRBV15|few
CATARTGANSDTQYF
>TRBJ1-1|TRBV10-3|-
CAITTGQVPTNTEAFF
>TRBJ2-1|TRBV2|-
CASSERAGSGNEQFF
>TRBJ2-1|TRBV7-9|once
CASSLVQDYNEQFF
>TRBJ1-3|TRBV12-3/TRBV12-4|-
CASSWVRLSGNTMYF
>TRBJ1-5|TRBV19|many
CASTRGQSNSNQPQHF
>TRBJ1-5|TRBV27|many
CASRNRQGRNQPQHF
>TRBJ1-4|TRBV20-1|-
CSAWAGSNEKLFF
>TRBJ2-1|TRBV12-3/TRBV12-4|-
CASSRVEQFF
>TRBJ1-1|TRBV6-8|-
CASSYSRGRNTEAFF
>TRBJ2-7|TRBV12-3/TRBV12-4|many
CASSRIPYEQYF
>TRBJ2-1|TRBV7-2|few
CASSFREAFGNEQFF
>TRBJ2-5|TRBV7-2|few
CASSISGTGGQETQYF
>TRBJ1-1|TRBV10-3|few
CASTEMNTEAFF
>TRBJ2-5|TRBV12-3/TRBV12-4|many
CASSSTDPGVETQYF
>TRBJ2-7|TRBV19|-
CASSISGFPYEQYF